A single sample is the source of the 11 T cell receptor beta chains below, sequenced in a study of T cells in narcolepsy. Data came from immunoSEQ multiplex PCR; TCRdb stores just in-frame clones and leaves some out. The sample has 30,000 or so clones; roughly four fifths are singletons. Sequencing was carried out using CD45RA- memory CD4+ T cells from PBMCs. Source of these receptors: a human donor with narcolepsy.

The DNA for the CDR3 is TGTGCCACCCTAGACCCAGTGGGGAAGACCCAGTACTTC. Translated: CATLDPVGKTQYF. The rearrangement links TRBV6-5 to TRBJ2-5, with no clear D. Deletions cut 10 bases from V and 6 bases from J, with 18 bases between. CDR3 size: 13 residues. CDR1 is MNHEY, CDR2 SVGAGI, per germline.

This clone was observed a single time. The chain recombines TRBV9 with TRBJ2-3; TRBD2 aligns across 9 bases. Germline V gene sequence: CDR1 SGDLS, CDR2 YYNGEE. Unmatched junction bases numbered 7, after V lost 4 bases and J lost 7 bases. This CDR3 region has 14 residues. CDR3 bases: TGTGCCAGCAGCCCACCCCCTAGCGGGAATACGCAGTATTTT. Encoded protein: CASSPPPSGNTQYF.

V gene TRBV6-5 combines with J gene TRBJ1-2; 7 bases fit TRBD1. Germline-derived CDR1 and CDR2 are MNHEY and SVGAGI. Losses at the gene ends were 2 bases for V and 4 bases for J; bases not matched to a gene: 7. The CDR3 spans 15 residues. CDR3 DNA sequence: TGTGCCAGCAGTTACCGGTTAGACAGGGCCTATGGCTACACCTTC. Encoded protein: CASSYRLDRAYGYTF.

The chain is built from TRBV5-1 and TRBJ2-2; 11 bases align to TRBD1. CDR3 length equals 16 residues. Unmatched junction bases numbered 8, after V lost 4 bases and J lost 6 bases. Germline V gives CDR1 SGHRS, CDR2 YFSETQ. Here the CDR3 DNA reads TGCGCCAGCAGCCGTCAGGGACAGGGGGTCGCCGGGGAGCTGTTTTTT. Translated, it gives CASSRQGQGVAGELFF.

Only one count was recorded for this clone. The rearrangement links TRBV9 to TRBJ1-1; D not certain. Germline V gives CDR1 SGDLS, CDR2 YYNGEE. The V gene lost 0 bases and the J gene lost 0 bases, with 6 bases spanning the gap. This CDR3 has 14 amino acids. The CDR3 region is CASSVGWMNTEAFF. For the CDR3, the DNA is TGTGCCAGCAGCGTAGGTTGGATGAACACTGAAGCTTTCTTT.

This clone turned up a few times. The rearrangement joins TRBV7-3 to TRBJ2-1, with D possibly TRBD2 on 6 matching bases. Trimming cost V 5 bases and J 7 bases, with 15 bases left between them. The CDR3 totals 14 residues. Germline V gives CDR1 SGHTA, CDR2 FQGTGA. CDR3 DNA sequence: TGTGCCAGCAGCCCCGTTAATAGCGGAAATGAGCAGTTCTTC. As protein: CASSPVNSGNEQFF.

The rearrangement joins TRBV2 to TRBJ1-5; D is unresolved. Trimming shortened V by 5 bases and J by 0 bases, and 20 bases separated the two germline ends. Germline values: CDR1 SNHLY, CDR2 FYNNEI. CDR3 size: 18 residues. CDR3 coding DNA: TGTGCCAGCAGTACCGGCCTAAGAGGAAGATATAGCAATCAGCCCCAGCATTTT. Amino acids: CASSTGLRGRYSNQPQHF.

This sequence joins TRBV19 and TRBJ2-2; 8 bases fit TRBD1. The CDR3 length is 16 residues. Germline V CDR1 and CDR2: LNHDA, SQIVND (reference sequence). The V segment lost 4 bases and the J segment 0 bases; nucleotides outside the gene matches: 4. For the CDR3, the DNA is TGTGCCAGTAGTACCCGGACAGGGTCGAACACCGGGGAGCTGTTTTTT. Translated, it gives CASSTRTGSNTGELFF.

The chain recombines TRBV27 with TRBJ1-4; TRBD1 aligns across 10 bases. J lost 6 bases, V lost 4 bases, and 5 bases had no gene match. Germline values: CDR1 MNHEY, CDR2 SMNVEV (reference sequence). The CDR3 contains 15 residues. The CDR3 spells CASSSDGTGDEKLFF. CDR3 DNA sequence: TGTGCCAGCAGTTCCGACGGGACAGGGGATGAAAAACTGTTTTTT.

This chain uses TRBV2 with TRBJ2-2; 10 nucleotides agree with TRBD2. J gave up 7 bases and V 6 bases, and 5 bases lay outside the gene matches. Germline lookup yields CDR1 SNHLY and CDR2 FYNNEI. This CDR3 is built from 14 residues. CDR3 nucleotide sequence: TGTGCCAGCAGAACTAGCGGGAACGTCGGGGAGCTGTTTTTT. This sequence encodes CASRTSGNVGELFF.

The chain has TRBV5-1 and TRBJ2-7, with D tentatively TRBD1 or TRBD2 (6 bases each). The V gene lost 3 bases and the J gene lost 6 bases, with 13 bases spanning the gap. Germline V lookup: CDR1 SGHRS, CDR2 YFSETQ. This CDR3 spans 13 amino acids. The CDR3 spells CASSSRGESEQYF. CDR3 coding DNA: TGCGCCAGCAGCTCGAGGGGGGAGAGCGAGCAGTACTTC. Using reference TRBV5-1 and TRBJ2-7 for the parts outside the CDR3, the full variable domain is KAGVTQTPRYLIKTRGQQVTLSCSPISGHRSVSWYQQTPGQGLQFLFEYFSETQRNKGNFPGRFSGRQFSNSRSEMNVSTLELGDSALYLCASSSRGESEQYFGPGTRLTVT.